These T cell receptor beta chains were read from a single sample in a study of blood T cell repertoires in COVID-19. Measured with immunoSEQ multiplex PCR; TCRdb has only the in-frame clones, and not every one. The sample lists 75,000 or so clones; approximately 80% were seen once. The sample taken for sequencing was peripheral blood. The source is a woman in her seventies with acute or convalescent COVID-19. Both conserved end residues are part of each CDR3. Each record gives: D gene, J gene, V gene, clone size, CDR3 DNA, CDR3 protein. A D gene is named only where the DNA matches it firmly. A clone size is listed for some rows: how often the clone was seen (once, few, many), or a class if it is expanded.

D gene: NA; J gene: TRBJ1-5; V gene: TRBV30; clone size: few; CDR3 DNA: TGTGCCTACTCGAGCGGAGGGATGAATCAGCCCCAGCATTTT; CDR3 protein: CAYSSGGMNQPQHF
D gene: TRBD2; J gene: TRBJ2-2; V gene: TRBV5-1; clone size: NA; CDR3 DNA: TGCGCCAGCAGTATGGCGGGAGTAGGGTTAACCGCCGGGGAGCTGTTTTTT; CDR3 protein: CASSMAGVGLTAGELFF
D gene: TRBD1; J gene: TRBJ1-1; V gene: TRBV19; clone size: NA; CDR3 DNA: TGTGCCAGTATTGGGACAGGGGCAGTGAACACTGAAGCTTTCTTT; CDR3 protein: CASIGTGAVNTEAFF
D gene: NA; J gene: TRBJ1-2; V gene: TRBV10-3; clone size: once; CDR3 DNA: TGTGCCATCAGTGAAGGAATGCGGGATGGCTACACCTTC; CDR3 protein: CAISEGMRDGYTF
D gene: NA; J gene: TRBJ1-1; V gene: TRBV30; clone size: few; CDR3 DNA: TGTGCCTGGAGTTCCCAATGGGGCGGAGCTTTCTTT; CDR3 protein: CAWSSQWGGAFF
D gene: TRBD1; J gene: TRBJ2-7; V gene: TRBV5-1; clone size: once; CDR3 DNA: TGCGCCAGCAGCATAGGGACGGACAGGGGTTCGTACGAGCAGTACTTC; CDR3 protein: CASSIGTDRGSYEQYF
D gene: TRBD2; J gene: TRBJ2-2; V gene: TRBV20-1; clone size: few; CDR3 DNA: TGCAGTGCTAGTGCCCCGGGACTAGCGGGATGGGAGCTGTTTTTT; CDR3 protein: CSASAPGLAGWELFF
D gene: NA; J gene: TRBJ1-5; V gene: TRBV25-1; clone size: NA; CDR3 DNA: TGTGCCAGCAGTGAGAGCGGGGATTATCAGCCCCAGCATTTT; CDR3 protein: CASSESGDYQPQHF
D gene: NA; J gene: TRBJ2-7; V gene: TRBV9; clone size: NA; CDR3 DNA: TGTGCCAGCAGCGTAGCTACGGTCGGGACTTACGAGCAGTACTTC; CDR3 protein: CASSVATVGTYEQYF
D gene: TRBD1; J gene: TRBJ1-2; V gene: TRBV6-5; clone size: NA; CDR3 DNA: TGTGCCAGCAGTTACTCGTACAGGGGGACCTATGGCTACACCTTC; CDR3 protein: CASSYSYRGTYGYTF
D gene: NA; J gene: TRBJ2-1; V gene: TRBV4-1; clone size: NA; CDR3 DNA: TGCGCCAGCAGCCAAGGTCGGAGTCTCTCCTACAATGAGCAGTTCTTC; CDR3 protein: CASSQGRSLSYNEQFF
D gene: NA; J gene: TRBJ2-2; V gene: TRBV5-1; clone size: NA; CDR3 DNA: TGCGCCAGCAGCTCAACCGGGACAAGGAACACCGGGGAGCTGTTTTTT; CDR3 protein: CASSSTGTRNTGELFF
D gene: NA; J gene: TRBJ2-2; V gene: TRBV21-1; clone size: NA; CDR3 DNA: TGTGCCAGCAGCAAATCTAGAGCGGGAGAATCAACGAACACCGGGGAGCTGTTTTTT; CDR3 protein: CASSKSRAGESTNTGELFF
D gene: NA; J gene: TRBJ2-1; V gene: TRBV19; clone size: once; CDR3 DNA: TGTGCCAGTAGTATAAGGACTAATGAGCAGTTCTTC; CDR3 protein: CASSIRTNEQFF
D gene: NA; J gene: TRBJ2-2; V gene: TRBV5-1; clone size: NA; CDR3 DNA: TGCGCCAGCAGACCTCCCTCGAGGGAGGCCACCGGGGAGCTGTTTTTT; CDR3 protein: CASRPPSREATGELFF
D gene: TRBD2; J gene: TRBJ2-5; V gene: TRBV11-2; clone size: few; CDR3 DNA: TGTGCCAGCAGCTTAGATGGCGGACTAGCGGCCGGTGAGACCCAGTACTTC; CDR3 protein: CASSLDGGLAAGETQYF
D gene: NA; J gene: TRBJ1-5; V gene: TRBV3-1/TRBV3-2; clone size: NA; CDR3 DNA: TGTGCCAGCAGCCAAGATCGGGATCAGCCCCAGCATTTT; CDR3 protein: CASSQDRDQPQHF
D gene: NA; J gene: TRBJ2-1; V gene: TRBV19; clone size: NA; CDR3 DNA: TGTGCCAGTAGCCCCAACCGGGATGAGCAGTTCTTC; CDR3 protein: CASSPNRDEQFF
D gene: TRBD1; J gene: TRBJ1-4; V gene: TRBV19; clone size: NA; CDR3 DNA: TGTGCCAGTAGCATCGACAGGGGGCGGGAAAAACTGTTTTTT; CDR3 protein: CASSIDRGREKLFF
D gene: NA; J gene: TRBJ2-5; V gene: TRBV11-3; clone size: NA; CDR3 DNA: TGTGCCAGCAGCTTAGGGGCGGGGTCCGGCCAAGAGACCCAGTACTTC; CDR3 protein: CASSLGAGSGQETQYF